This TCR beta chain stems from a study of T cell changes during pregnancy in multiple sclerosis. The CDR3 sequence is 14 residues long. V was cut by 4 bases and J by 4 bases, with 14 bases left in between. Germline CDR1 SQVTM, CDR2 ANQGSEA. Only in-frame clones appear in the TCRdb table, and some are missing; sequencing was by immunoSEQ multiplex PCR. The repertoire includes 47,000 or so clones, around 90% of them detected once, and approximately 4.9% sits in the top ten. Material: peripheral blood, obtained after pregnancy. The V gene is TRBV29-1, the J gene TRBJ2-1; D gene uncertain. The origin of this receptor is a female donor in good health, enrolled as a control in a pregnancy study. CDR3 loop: CSVGSLIGYNEQFF. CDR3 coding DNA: TGCAGCGTTGGAAGCCTCATCGGGTACAATGAGCAGTTCTTC.